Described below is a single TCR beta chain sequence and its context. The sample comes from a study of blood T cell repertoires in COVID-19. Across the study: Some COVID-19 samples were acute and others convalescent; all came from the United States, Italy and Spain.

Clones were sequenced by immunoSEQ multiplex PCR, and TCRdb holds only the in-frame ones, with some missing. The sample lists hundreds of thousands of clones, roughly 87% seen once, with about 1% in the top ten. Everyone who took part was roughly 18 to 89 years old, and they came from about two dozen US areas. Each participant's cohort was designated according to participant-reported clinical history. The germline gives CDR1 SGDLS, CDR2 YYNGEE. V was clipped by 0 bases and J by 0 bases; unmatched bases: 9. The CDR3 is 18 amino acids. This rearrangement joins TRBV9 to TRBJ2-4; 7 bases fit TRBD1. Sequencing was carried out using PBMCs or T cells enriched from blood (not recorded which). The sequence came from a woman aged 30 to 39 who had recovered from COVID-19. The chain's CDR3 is CASSVEGTAGGAKNIQYF. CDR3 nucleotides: TGTGCCAGCAGCGTAGAGGGAACGGCAGGGGGAGCCAAAAACATTCAGTACTTC.